This T cell receptor (beta chain) was observed in a study of Graves' ophthalmopathy and Graves' hyperthyroidism. Hyperthyroidism was classified as stable if no ophthalmopathy occurred within 18 months of follow-up. Hyperthyroidism patients, aged 18 to 65, were newly diagnosed, under 2 months' duration. Uncontrolled infections, other autoimmune diseases, pregnancy or lactation barred patients from enrollment. Out of around 9.4 ml of fresh peripheral blood, PBMCs were obtained. Per the germline V gene, CDR1 is MNHEY and CDR2 is SVGAGI. The CDR3 covers 12 residues. V lost 7 bases and J 1 base, leaving 7 bases between the germline ends. This clonotype was observed at least ten times. For repertoire sequencing, the TCR beta CDR3 regions were amplified from RNA transcripts. HTBI primers were used in a first-round RT-PCR, which preceded a second-round multiplex PCR. TCRdb re-analysed the multiplex PCR reads in MiXCR, keeping a single row per CDR3 protein. The sample shows some 380,000 distinct CDR3 sequences, 15% of them seen only once.

The sequencing input was peripheral blood. The receptor was derived from a woman aged 18 to 35 with stable Graves' hyperthyroidism. The chain uses TRBV6-5 and TRBJ1-1; D perhaps matches TRBD1 (5 bases). Here the CDR3 reads CASKGRNTEAFF. The CDR3 DNA reads as TGTGCCAGCAAGGGGAGGAACACTGAAGCTTTCTTT.